This T cell receptor beta chain was retrieved from a study of T cells in tumors after PD-1 blockade. As for the study in general: Patients had no prior checkpoint blockade, systemic immunosuppressants, or anti-cancer therapy within 4 weeks. Blood samples averaged around 120,000 templates (range about 23,000-280,000) and approximately 35,000 unique clonotypes.

The V and J ends lost 0 bases and 10 bases, in that order; junction bases with no gene match: 18. The CDR3 is 18 residues long. Germline V gene data show CDR1 as ENHRY and CDR2 as SYGVKD. General study points: Some novel exhausted tumor clones appeared in pre-treatment blood, suggesting peripheral recruitment.

On this clone: Its antigen is currently unknown.

Some clones are missing from TCRdb's copy, which holds only in-frame ones; the method was immunoSEQ multiplex PCR. The sample shows 45,000 to 60,000 clones, 65% to 85% of them seen only once. Sequenced material: PBMCs, taken before anti-PD-1 therapy. V usage is TRBV10-3 and J usage is TRBJ1-1; 9 nucleotides align to TRBD1. The sequence came from a human donor with advanced basal cell or squamous cell carcinoma (not recorded which). In DNA, the CDR3 is TGTGCCATCAGTGAGTCTGACGGGACAGGGCCTGCCTTCGGGGTAGCTTTCTTT. This gives the protein CAISESDGTGPAFGVAFF.